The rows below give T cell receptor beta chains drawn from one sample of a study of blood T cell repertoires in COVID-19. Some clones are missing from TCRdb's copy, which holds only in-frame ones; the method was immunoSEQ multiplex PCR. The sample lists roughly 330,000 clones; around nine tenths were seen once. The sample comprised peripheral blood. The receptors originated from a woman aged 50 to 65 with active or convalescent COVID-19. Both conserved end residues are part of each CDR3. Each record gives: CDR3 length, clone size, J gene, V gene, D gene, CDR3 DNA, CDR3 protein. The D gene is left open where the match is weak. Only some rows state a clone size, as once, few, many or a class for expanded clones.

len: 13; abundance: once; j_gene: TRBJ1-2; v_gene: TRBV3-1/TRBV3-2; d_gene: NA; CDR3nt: TGTGCCAGCAGCGGAACTCGGGGCTATGGCTACACCTTC; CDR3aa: CASSGTRGYGYTF
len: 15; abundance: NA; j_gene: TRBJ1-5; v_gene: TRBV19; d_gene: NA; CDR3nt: TGTGCCAGTAGTATATACCAGTATAGCAATCAGCCCCAGCATTTT; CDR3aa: CASSIYQYSNQPQHF
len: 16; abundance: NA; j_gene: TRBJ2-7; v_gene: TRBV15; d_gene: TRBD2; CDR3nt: TGTGCCACCAGCAGAGGGGGGGGTGGCCCACACTACGAGCAGTACTTC; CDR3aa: CATSRGGGGPHYEQYF
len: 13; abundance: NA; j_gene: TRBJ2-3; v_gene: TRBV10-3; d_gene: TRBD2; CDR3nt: TGTGCCACAACGGGAGGAATCACAGATACGCAGTATTTT; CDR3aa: CATTGGITDTQYF
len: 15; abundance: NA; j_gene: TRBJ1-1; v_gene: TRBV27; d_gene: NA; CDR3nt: TGTGCCAGCATCCCGTGGAAGGGGTTGGACACTGAAGCTTTCTTT; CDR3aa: CASIPWKGLDTEAFF
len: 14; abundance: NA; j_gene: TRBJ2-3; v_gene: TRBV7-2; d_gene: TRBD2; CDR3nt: TGTGCCAGCAGCTCGAGCGGGAGGGCAGATACGCAGTATTTT; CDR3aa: CASSSSGRADTQYF
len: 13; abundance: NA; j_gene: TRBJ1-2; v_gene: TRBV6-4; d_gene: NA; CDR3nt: TGTGCCAGCAGTGACTCGAGAAACTATGGCTACACCTTC; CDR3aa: CASSDSRNYGYTF
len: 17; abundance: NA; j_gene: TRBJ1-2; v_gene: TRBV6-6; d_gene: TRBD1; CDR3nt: TGTGCCAGCAGTCTGGATTCGCAACGAGGGGGCAAAAATGGCTACACCTTC; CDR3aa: CASSLDSQRGGKNGYTF
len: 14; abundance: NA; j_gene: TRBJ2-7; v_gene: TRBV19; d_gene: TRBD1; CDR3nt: TGTGCCAGTAGTATGCGGACAGGGGACTACGAGCAGTACTTC; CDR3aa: CASSMRTGDYEQYF
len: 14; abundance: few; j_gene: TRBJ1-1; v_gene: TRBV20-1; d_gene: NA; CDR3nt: TGCAGTGCTAGTCCCTTACAGGGGAACACTGAAGCTTTCTTT; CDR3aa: CSASPLQGNTEAFF
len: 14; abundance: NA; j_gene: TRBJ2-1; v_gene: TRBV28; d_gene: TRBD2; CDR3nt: TGTGCCAGCAGTGTGGGGGGGGTGGTAAATGAGCAGTTCTTC; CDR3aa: CASSVGGVVNEQFF
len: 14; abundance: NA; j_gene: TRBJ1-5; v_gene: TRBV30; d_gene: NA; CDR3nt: TGTGCCTGGAGTGTTCTGGGGAGAAATCAGCCCCAGCATTTT; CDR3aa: CAWSVLGRNQPQHF
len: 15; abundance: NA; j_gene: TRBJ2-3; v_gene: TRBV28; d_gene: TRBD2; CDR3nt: TGTGCCAGCAGTACCTGGACTAGCGGGGATGATACGCAGTATTTT; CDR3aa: CASSTWTSGDDTQYF
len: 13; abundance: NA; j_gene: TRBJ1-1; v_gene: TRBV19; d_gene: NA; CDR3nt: TGTGCCAGTAGTACCGGGGGAGCCCCTGAAGCTTTCTTT; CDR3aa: CASSTGGAPEAFF
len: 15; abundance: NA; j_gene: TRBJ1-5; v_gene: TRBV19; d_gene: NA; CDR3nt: TGTGCCAGTAGCCCTACAGGGCTCGGATGGCAGCCCCAGCATTTT; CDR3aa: CASSPTGLGWQPQHF
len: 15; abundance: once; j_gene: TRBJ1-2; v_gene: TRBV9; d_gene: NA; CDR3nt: TGTGCCAGCAGCGTAGGGGGCGACTCGGGCTATGGCTACACCTTC; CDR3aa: CASSVGGDSGYGYTF
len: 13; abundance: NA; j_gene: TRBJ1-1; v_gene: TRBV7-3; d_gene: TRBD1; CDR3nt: TGTGCCAGCAGCTTGGGACAGAGAACTGAAGCTTTCTTT; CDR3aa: CASSLGQRTEAFF
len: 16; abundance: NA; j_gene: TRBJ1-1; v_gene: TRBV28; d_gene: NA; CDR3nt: TGTGCCAGCAGTTCTCAGGGCCGACGGCGGGGCACTGAAGCTTTCTTT; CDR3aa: CASSSQGRRRGTEAFF
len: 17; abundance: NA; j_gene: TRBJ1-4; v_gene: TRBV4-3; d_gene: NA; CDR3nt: TGCGCCAGCAGCCAAGCGACAGTTTGGGCAACTAATGAAAAACTGTTTTTT; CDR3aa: CASSQATVWATNEKLFF
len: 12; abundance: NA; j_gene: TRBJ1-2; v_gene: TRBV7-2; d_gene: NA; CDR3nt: TGTGCCAGCAGCACGGACAGCTATGGCTACACCTTC; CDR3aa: CASSTDSYGYTF
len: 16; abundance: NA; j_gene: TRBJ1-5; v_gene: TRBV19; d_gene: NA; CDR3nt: TGTGCCAGTAGTAAAAGACCGGGAGAAAGAAATCAGCCCCAGCATTTT; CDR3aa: CASSKRPGERNQPQHF
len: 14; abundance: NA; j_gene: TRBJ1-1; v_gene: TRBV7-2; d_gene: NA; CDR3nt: TGTGCCAGCAGCTTGCAGGGGCCGAACACTGAAGCTTTCTTT; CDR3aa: CASSLQGPNTEAFF
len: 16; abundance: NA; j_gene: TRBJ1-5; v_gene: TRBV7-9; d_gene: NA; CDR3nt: TGTGCCAGCAGCTTAGACAGGTGGGATAGCAATCAGCCCCAGCATTTT; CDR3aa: CASSLDRWDSNQPQHF
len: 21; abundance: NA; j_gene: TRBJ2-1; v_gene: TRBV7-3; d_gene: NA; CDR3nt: TGTGCCAGCAGCTTATCTCACGGACGTAATGTCTCGGGACGGAGGGACAATGAGCAGTTCTTC; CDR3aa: CASSLSHGRNVSGRRDNEQFF
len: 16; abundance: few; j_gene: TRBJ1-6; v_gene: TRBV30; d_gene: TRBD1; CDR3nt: TGTGCCTGGAGTGTGGGGACAGTTCTCTATAATTCACCCCTCCACTTT; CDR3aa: CAWSVGTVLYNSPLHF
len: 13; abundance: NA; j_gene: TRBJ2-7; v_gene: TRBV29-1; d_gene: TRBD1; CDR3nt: TGCAGCGTTTACACGGCAGGGGGCAACGAGCAGTACTTC; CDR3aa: CSVYTAGGNEQYF
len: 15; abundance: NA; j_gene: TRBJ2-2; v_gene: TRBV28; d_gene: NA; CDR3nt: TGTGCCAGCAGTTTATCCCCCGGACTAACCGGGGAGCTGTTTTTT; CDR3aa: CASSLSPGLTGELFF
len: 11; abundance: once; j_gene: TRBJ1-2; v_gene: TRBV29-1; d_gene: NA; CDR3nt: TGCAGCGTTGTTTATAACTATGGCTACACCTTC; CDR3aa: CSVVYNYGYTF
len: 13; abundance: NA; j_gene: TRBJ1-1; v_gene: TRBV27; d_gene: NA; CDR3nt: TGTGCCAGCAGCCCAACGGACAGAAAAGAAGCTTTCTTT; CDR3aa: CASSPTDRKEAFF
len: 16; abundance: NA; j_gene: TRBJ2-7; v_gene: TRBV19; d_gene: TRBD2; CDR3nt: TGTGCCAGTAGGGGTAGCGGGGGGGCAGGTTGGAACGAGCAGTACTTC; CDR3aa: CASRGSGGAGWNEQYF
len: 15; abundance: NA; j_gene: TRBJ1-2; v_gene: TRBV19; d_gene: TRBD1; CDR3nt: TGTGCCAGTAGCTTTAGACAGGGGGCCTTTGGTGGCTACACCTTC; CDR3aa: CASSFRQGAFGGYTF
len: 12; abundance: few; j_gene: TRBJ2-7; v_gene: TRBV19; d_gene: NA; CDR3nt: TGTGCCAGTAGTATCCGCAGGGACGAGCAGTACTTC; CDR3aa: CASSIRRDEQYF
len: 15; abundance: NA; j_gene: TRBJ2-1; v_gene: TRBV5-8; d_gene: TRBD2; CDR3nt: TGTGCCAGCAGCTCCTCGGGCGGGGAGGGCGGTGAGCAGTTCTTC; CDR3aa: CASSSSGGEGGEQFF
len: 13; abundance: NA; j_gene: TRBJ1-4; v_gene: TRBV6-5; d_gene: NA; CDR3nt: TGTGCCAGCAGTTACGGGGGCATCGAAAAACTGTTTTTT; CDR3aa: CASSYGGIEKLFF
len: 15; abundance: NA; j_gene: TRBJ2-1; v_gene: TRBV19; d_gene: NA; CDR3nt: TGTGCCAGTAGTATAGGTGGGGGCAGGGACAATGAGCAGTTCTTC; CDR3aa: CASSIGGGRDNEQFF
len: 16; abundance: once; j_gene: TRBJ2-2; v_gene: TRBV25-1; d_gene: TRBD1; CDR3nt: TGTGCCAGCAGTCCTTATGGGACAGGGAAGACCGGGGAGCTGTTTTTT; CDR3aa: CASSPYGTGKTGELFF
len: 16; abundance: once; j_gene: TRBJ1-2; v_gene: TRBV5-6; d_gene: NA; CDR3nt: TGTGCCAGCAGCGCTAGGACAGTTCAAAAGAGGAATGGCTACACCTTC; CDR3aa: CASSARTVQKRNGYTF
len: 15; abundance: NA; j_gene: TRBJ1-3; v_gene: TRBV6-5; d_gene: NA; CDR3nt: TGTGCCAGCAGTTCCCGACAGATCTCTGGAAACACCATATATTTT; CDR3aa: CASSSRQISGNTIYF
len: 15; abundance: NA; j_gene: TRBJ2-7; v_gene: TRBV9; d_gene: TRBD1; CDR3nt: TGTGCCAGCAGCTCAGGGCTGACAGGGGGGGACGAGCAGTACTTC; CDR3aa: CASSSGLTGGDEQYF
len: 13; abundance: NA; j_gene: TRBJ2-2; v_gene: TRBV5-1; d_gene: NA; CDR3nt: TGCGCCAGCAGCTTCTCCCCGGGCGGGGAGCTGTTTTTT; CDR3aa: CASSFSPGGELFF
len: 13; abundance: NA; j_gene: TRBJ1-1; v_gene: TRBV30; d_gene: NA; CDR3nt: TGTGCCTGGAGCGGCAGGGGAGACACTGAAGCTTTCTTT; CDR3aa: CAWSGRGDTEAFF
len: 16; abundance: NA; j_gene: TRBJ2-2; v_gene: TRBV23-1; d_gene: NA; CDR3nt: TGCGCCAGCAGTCACGGAGACTTACAGGGTTCCGGGGAGCTGTTTTTT; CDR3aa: CASSHGDLQGSGELFF
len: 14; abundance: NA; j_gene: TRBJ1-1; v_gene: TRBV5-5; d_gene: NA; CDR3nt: TGTGCCAGCAGCTTCTCAGGGCTGAACACTGAAGCTTTCTTT; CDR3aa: CASSFSGLNTEAFF
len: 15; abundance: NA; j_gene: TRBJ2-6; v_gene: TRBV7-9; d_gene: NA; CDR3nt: TGTGCCAGCAGTTCGGGTTCGTCTGGGGCCAACGTCCTGACTTTC; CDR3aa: CASSSGSSGANVLTF
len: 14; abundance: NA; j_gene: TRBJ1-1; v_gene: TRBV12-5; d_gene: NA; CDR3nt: TGTGCTAGCCTTCCCGGGGGGATGAACACTGAAGCTTTCTTT; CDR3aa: CASLPGGMNTEAFF
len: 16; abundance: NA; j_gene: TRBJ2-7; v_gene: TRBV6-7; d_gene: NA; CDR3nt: TGTGCCAGCAGTTACTCGAGCAGGTACTTCTCCTACGAGCAGTACTTC; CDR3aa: CASSYSSRYFSYEQYF
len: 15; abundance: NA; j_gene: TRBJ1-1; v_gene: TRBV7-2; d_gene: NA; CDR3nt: TGTGCCAGCAGCTTAGTTGGGAGATCGGCAGGTGAAGCTTTCTTT; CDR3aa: CASSLVGRSAGEAFF
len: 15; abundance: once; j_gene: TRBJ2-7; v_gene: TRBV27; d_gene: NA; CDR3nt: TGTGCCAGCAGGACCGTTTGGGGCAGGGACTACGAGCAGTACTTC; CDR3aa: CASRTVWGRDYEQYF
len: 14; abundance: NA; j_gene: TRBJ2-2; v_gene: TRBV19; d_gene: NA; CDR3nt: TGTGCCAGTAGTTGGCTGGGGGCGGCCGGGGAGCTGTTTTTT; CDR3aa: CASSWLGAAGELFF
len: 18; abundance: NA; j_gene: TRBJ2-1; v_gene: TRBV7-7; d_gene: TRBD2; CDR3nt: TGTGCTAGCAGCCCCGGACTAGCGGGAGTTAGCTCCTACAATGAGCAGTTCTTC; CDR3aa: CASSPGLAGVSSYNEQFF
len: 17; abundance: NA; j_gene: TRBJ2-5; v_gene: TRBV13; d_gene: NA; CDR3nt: TGTGCCAGCAGCTTAAAAAAAAGGGGACTTTGGCAAGAGACCCAGTACTTC; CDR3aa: CASSLKKRGLWQETQYF
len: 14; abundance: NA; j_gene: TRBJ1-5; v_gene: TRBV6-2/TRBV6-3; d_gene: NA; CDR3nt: TGTGCCAGCAGTCCCGACAGAGGCAATCAGCCCCAGCATTTT; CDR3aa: CASSPDRGNQPQHF
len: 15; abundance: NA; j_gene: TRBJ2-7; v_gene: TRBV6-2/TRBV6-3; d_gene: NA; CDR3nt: TGTGCCAGCAGTTACCAGGCGATCGGAACCTACGAGCAGTACTTC; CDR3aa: CASSYQAIGTYEQYF
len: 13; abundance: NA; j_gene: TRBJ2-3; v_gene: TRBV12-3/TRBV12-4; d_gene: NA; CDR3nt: TGTGCCAGCACCGTCGTAAGCACAGATACGCAGTATTTT; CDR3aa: CASTVVSTDTQYF
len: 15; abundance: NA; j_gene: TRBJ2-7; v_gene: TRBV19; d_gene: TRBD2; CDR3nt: TGTGCCAGTAGTATAGTACTAGCGGACCCCTACGAGCAGTACTTC; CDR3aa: CASSIVLADPYEQYF